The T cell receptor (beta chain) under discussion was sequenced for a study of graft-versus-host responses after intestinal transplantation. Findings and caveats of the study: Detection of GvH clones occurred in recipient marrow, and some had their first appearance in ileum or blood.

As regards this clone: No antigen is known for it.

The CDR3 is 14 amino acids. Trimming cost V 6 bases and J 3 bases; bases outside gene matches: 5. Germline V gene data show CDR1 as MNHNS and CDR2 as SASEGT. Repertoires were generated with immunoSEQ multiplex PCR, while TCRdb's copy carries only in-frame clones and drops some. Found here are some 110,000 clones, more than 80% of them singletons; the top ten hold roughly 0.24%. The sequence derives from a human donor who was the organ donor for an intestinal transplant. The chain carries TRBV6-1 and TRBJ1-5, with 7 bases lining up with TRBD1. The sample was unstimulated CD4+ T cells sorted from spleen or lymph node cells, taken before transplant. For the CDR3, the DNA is TGTGCCAGCAGGGGAGACAGGGTCAATCAGCCCCAGCATTTT. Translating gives CASRGDRVNQPQHF.